This TCR beta chain was found in a study of T cell repertoires in cytomegalovirus infection. Study details: An indication of both CMV infection and matching HLA type came from public TCR beta signatures.

TCRdb reanalysed the reads using MiXCR and keeps one entry per CDR3 protein. The table shows hundreds of thousands of distinct CDR3 sequences, with approximately 30% occurring only once. Germline V lookup: CDR1 SNHLY, CDR2 FYNNEI. Trimming removed 10 bases from V and 5 bases from J, with 14 bases in between. The CDR3 has 12 amino acids. Regarding the study as a whole: Across the ex vivo response, the dominant clonotypes were HLA-C-restricted CMV-specific TCR beta clonotypes.

This clonotype was detected only a few times. Antigen unknown. The chain employs TRBV2 and TRBJ1-1; the D gene is possibly TRBD1 (5 bases). This TCR was sampled from a human donor in good health (CMV status not recorded). Some clones in this sample may be carry-over from other donors' samples. The sample in question was cultured CD8+ T cells from PBMCs, obtained from culture after CMV antigen stimulation. CDR3 nucleotide sequence: TGTGCCACCCTGGGGGGAGGGACTGAAGCTTTCTTT. As protein: CATLGGGTEAFF.